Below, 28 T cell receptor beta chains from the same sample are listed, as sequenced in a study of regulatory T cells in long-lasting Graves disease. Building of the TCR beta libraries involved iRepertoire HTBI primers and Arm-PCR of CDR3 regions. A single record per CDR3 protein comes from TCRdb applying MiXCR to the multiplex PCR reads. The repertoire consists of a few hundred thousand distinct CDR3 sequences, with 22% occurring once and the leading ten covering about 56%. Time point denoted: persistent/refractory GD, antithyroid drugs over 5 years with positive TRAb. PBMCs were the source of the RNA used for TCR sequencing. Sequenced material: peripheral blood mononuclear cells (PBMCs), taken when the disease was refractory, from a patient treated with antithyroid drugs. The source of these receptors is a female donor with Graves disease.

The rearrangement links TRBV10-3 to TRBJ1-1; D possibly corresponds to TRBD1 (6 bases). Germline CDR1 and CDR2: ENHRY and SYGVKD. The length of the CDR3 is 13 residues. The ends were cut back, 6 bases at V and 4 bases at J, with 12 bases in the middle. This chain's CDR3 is CAISLDRSTEAFF. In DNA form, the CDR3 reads TGTGCCATCAGCTTGGACAGAAGCACTGAAGCTTTCTTT.

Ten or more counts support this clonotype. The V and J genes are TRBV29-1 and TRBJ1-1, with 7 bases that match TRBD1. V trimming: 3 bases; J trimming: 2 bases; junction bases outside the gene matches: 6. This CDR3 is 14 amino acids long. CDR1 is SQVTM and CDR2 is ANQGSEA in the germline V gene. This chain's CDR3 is CSVDQGEVNTEAFF. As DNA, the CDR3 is TGCAGCGTTGATCAGGGGGAGGTAAACACTGAAGCTTTCTTT.

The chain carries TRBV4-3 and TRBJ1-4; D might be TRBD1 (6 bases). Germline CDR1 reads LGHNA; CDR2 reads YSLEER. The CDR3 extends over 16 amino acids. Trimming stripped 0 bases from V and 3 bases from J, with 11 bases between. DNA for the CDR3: TGCGCCAGCAGCCAAGAAGGCGGGGGGCCTAATGAAAAACTGTTTTTT. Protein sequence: CASSQEGGGPNEKLFF.

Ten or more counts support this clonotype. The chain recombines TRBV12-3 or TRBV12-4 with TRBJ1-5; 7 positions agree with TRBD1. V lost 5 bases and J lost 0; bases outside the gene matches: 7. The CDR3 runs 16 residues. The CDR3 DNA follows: TGTGCCAGCAGTCTCCGACAGGGAGATAGCAATCAGCCCCAGCATTTT. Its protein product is CASSLRQGDSNQPQHF.

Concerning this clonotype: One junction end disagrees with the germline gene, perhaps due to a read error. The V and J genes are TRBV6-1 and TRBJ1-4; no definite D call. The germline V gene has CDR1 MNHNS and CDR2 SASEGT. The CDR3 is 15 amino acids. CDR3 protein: CASSDEAWSGERLFF. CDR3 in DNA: TGTGCCAGCAGTGATGAGGCATGGTCCGGGGAAAGACTGTTTTTT.

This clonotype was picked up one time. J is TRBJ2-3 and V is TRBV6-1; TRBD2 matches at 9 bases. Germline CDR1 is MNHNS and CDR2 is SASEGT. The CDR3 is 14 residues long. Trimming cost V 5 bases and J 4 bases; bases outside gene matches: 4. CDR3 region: CASSPGTSSDTQYF. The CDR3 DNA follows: TGTGCCAGCAGTCCCGGGACTAGCTCAGATACGCAGTATTTT.

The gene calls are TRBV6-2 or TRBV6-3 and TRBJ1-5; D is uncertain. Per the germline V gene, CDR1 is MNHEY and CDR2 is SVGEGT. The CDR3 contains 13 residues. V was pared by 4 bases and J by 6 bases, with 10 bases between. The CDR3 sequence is CASSSLTGQPQHF. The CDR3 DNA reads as TGTGCCAGCAGTTCCTTGACGGGTCAGCCCCAGCATTTT.

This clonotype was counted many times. CDR3 loop: CAAQDRAQEKLFF. CDR3 bases: TGTGCCGCCCAGGACAGGGCTCAGGAAAAACTGTTTTTT. The chain recombines TRBV28 with TRBJ1-4; the match to TRBD1 covers 8 bases. The CDR3 sequence is 13 residues long. Per the germline V gene, CDR1 is MDHEN and CDR2 is SYDVKM. The ends lost 11 bases at V and 8 bases at J; junction bases unmatched: 10.

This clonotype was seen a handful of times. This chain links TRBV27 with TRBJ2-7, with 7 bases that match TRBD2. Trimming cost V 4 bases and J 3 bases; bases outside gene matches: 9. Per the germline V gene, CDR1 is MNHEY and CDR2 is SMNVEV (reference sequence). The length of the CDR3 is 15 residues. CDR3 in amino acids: CASSSPVGGVYEQYF. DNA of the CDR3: TGTGCCAGCAGTTCCCCGGTGGGAGGGGTCTACGAGCAGTACTTC.

The DNA for the CDR3 is TGCGCCAGCAGCTTGGAGCTAGGCCTCGGAGGGGGACATGGCTACACCTTC. It specifies CASSLELGLGGGHGYTF. J is TRBJ1-2 and V is TRBV5-1; TRBD1 is a possible D gene (6 bases). The V end lost 0 bases, the J end lost 6 bases, and 21 bases lay between the germline ends. CDR1 is SGHRS and CDR2 is YFSETQ in the germline V gene. CDR3 length: 17 residues.

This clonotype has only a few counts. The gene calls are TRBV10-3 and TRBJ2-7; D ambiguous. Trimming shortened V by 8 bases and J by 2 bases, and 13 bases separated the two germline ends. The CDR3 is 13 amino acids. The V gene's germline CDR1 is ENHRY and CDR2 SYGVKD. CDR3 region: CAIYNVKTYEQYF. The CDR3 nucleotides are TGTGCCATCTATAACGTAAAAACCTACGAGCAGTACTTC.

As DNA, the CDR3 is TGTGCCAGCAGCCAAGGAAACTTCTTGGGGTATGAAGAGACCCAGTACTTC. This encodes CASSQGNFLGYEETQYF. The chain is built from TRBV4-2 and TRBJ2-5; D call uncertain. The germline gives CDR1 LGHNA, CDR2 YNFKEQ. Trimming removed 1 base from V and 3 bases from J, with 18 bases in between. CDR3 length: 17 residues.

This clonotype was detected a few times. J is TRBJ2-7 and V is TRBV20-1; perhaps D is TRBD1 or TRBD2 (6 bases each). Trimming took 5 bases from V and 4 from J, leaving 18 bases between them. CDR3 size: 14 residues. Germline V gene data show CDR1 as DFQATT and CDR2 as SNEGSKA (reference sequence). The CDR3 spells CSAEEGQGKYEQYF. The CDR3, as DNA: TGCAGTGCTGAGGAGGGACAAGGAAAGTACGAGCAGTACTTC.

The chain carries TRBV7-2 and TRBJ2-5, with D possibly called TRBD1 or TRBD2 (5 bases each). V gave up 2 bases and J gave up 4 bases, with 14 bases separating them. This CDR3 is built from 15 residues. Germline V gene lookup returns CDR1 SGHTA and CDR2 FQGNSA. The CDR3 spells CASSLWGGAGETQYF. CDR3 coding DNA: TGTGCCAGCAGCTTATGGGGTGGGGCGGGAGAGACCCAGTACTTC.

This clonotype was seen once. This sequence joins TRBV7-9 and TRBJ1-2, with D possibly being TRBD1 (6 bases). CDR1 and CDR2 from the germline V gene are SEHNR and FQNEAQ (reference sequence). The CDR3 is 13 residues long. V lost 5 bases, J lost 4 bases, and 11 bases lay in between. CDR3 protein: CASSHRDRYGYTF. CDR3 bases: TGTGCCAGCAGCCACAGGGACCGCTATGGCTACACCTTC.

CDR3: CASSPHVSNTEAFF. For the CDR3, the DNA is TGTGCCAGCAGCCCGCACGTCTCGAACACTGAAGCTTTCTTT. The V and J genes are TRBV7-9 and TRBJ1-1; no clear D. V shed 5 bases and J shed 1 base, with 11 bases lying between them. In germline, CDR1 is SEHNR, CDR2 FQNEAQ (reference sequence). The CDR3 sequence is 14 residues long.

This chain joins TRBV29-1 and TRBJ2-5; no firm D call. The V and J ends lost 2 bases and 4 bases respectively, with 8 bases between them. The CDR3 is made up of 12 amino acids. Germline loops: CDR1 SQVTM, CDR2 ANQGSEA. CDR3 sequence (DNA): TGCAGCGTTGAAATCCCTAGAGAGACCCAGTACTTC. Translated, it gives CSVEIPRETQYF.

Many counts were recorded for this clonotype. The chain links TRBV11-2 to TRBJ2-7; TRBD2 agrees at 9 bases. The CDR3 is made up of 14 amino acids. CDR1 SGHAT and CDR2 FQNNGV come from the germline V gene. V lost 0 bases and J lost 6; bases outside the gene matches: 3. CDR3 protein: CASSLDGTSSEQYF. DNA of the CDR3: TGTGCCAGCAGCTTAGACGGGACTAGCTCCGAGCAGTACTTC.

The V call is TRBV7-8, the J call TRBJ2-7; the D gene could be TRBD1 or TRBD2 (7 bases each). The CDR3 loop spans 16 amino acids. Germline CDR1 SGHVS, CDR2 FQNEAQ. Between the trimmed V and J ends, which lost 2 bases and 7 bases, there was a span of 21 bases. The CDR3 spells CASSLTPGGGAREQYF. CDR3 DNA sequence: TGTGCCAGCAGCTTAACCCCAGGGGGGGGAGCTAGAGAGCAGTACTTC.

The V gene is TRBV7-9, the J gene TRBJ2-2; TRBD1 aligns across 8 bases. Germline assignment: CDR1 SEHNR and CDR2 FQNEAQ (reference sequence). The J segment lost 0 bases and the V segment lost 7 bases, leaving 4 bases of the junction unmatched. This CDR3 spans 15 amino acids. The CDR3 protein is CASKTGQANTGELFF. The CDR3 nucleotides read TGTGCCAGCAAAACGGGACAGGCGAACACCGGGGAGCTGTTTTTT.

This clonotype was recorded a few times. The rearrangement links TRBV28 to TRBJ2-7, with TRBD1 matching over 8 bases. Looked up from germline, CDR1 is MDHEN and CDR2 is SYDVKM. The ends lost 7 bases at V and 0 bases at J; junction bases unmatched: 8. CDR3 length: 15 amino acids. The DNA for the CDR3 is TGTGCCAGCAATAATCTGGACAGGGCCTCCTACGAGCAGTACTTC. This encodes CASNNLDRASYEQYF. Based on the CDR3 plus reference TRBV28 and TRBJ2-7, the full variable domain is DVKVTQSSRYLVKRTGEKVFLECVQDMDHENMFWYRQDPGLGLRLIYFSYDVKMKEKGDIPEGYSVSREKKERFSLILESASTNQTSMYLCASNNLDRASYEQYFGPGTRLTVT.

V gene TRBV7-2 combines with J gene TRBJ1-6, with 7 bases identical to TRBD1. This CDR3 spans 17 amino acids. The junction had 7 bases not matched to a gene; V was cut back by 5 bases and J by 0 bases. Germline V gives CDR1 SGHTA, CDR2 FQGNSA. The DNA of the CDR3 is TGTGCCAGCAGCCAATCCAGGGGGAGCTCCTATAATTCACCCCTCCACTTT. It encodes CASSQSRGSSYNSPLHF.

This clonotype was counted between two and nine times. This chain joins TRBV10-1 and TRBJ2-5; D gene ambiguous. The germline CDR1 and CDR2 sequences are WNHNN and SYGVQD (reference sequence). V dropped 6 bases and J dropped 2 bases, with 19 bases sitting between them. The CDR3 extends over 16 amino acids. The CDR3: CASSQEFGRTQETQYF. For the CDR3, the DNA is TGCGCCAGCAGCCAGGAATTCGGACGTACTCAAGAGACCCAGTACTTC.

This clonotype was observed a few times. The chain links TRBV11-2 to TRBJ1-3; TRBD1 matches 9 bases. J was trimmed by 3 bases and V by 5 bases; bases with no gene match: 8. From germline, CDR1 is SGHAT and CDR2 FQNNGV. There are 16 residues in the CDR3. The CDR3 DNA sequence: TGTGCCAGCAGCACCTACAGGGGGCCGGATGGAAACACCATATATTTT. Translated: CASSTYRGPDGNTIYF.

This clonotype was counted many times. CDR3 bases: TGTGCCAGCAGCCCGTTTATAGGGACTAGCGGGAGCGCAGATACGCAGTATTTT. Amino acids: CASSPFIGTSGSADTQYF. The V and J genes are TRBV6-1 and TRBJ2-3, with 14 bases identical to TRBD2. There are 18 residues in the CDR3. With 6 bases clipped from V and 4 bases from J, the junction kept 12 bases outside the gene matches. In germline, CDR1 is MNHNS, CDR2 SASEGT.

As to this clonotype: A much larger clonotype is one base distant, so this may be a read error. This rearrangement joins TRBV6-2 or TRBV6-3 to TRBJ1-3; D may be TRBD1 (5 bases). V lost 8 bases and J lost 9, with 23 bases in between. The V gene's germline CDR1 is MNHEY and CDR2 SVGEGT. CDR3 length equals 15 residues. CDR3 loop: CASRPPGTSRSTIYF. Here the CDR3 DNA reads TGTGCCAGCCGCCCTCCAGGGACCTCTCGCAGCACCATATATTTT.

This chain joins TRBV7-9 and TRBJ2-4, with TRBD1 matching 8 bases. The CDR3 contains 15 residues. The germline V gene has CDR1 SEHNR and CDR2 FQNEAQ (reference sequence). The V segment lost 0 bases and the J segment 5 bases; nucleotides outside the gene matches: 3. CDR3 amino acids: CASSLAGQGQNIQYF. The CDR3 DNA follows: TGTGCCAGCAGCTTAGCTGGACAGGGTCAAAACATTCAGTACTTC. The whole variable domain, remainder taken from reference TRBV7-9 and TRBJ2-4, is DTGVSQNPRHKITKRGQNVTFRCDPISEHNRLYWYRQTLGQGPEFLTYFQNEAQLEKSRLLSDRFSAERPKGSFSTLEIQRTEQGDSAMYLCASSLAGQGQNIQYFGAGTRLSVL.

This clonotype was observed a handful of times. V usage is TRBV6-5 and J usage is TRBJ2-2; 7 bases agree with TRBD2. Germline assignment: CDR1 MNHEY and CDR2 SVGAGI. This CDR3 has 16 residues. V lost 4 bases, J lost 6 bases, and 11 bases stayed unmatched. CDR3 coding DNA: TGTGCCAGCAGTTTGGGGGGACTACCTTCCCCCGGGGAGCTGTTTTTT. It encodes CASSLGGLPSPGELFF.